Listed below are T cell receptor beta chains from one sample, sequenced in a study of shared clonotypes between healthy human individuals. Libraries were prepared by immunoSEQ multiplex PCR; TCRdb keeps only in-frame clonotypes and omits some of them. The sample consists of more than 600,000 clones, about 92% of them appearing once. Sequencing was carried out using naive CD8+ T cells sorted from blood. These receptors all stem from a young man in good health. Both conserved end residues are part of each CDR3. A D gene is named only where the DNA matches it firmly. Some rows mark clone size as missing; the rest say once, few, many or name a class of expanded clone.

.	TRBV14	.	TRBJ2-5	CASSQGTGSKETQYF	TGTGCCAGCAGCCAAGGGACTGGAAGTAAAGAGACCCAGTACTTC
TRBD1	TRBV5-5	once	TRBJ2-7	CASSPSTGTGVYEQYF	TGTGCCAGCAGCCCATCGACCGGGACAGGGGTCTACGAGCAGTACTTC
TRBD1	TRBV4-1	.	TRBJ2-3	CASSPRDREGDTQYF	TGCGCCAGCAGCCCCCGGGACAGGGAGGGAGATACGCAGTATTTT
.	TRBV6-1	.	TRBJ2-7	CASPEPLAHYEQYF	TGTGCCAGCCCCGAGCCACTAGCCCATTACGAGCAGTACTTC
TRBD2	TRBV5-5	.	TRBJ2-7	CASSLSPRLAGGLNEQYF	TGTGCCAGCAGCTTGTCCCCAAGGCTAGCGGGAGGGCTCAACGAGCAGTACTTC
TRBD2	TRBV27	.	TRBJ2-7	CASSYQTSGTYSSYEQYF	TGTGCCAGCAGTTATCAGACTAGCGGTACTTACAGCTCCTACGAGCAGTACTTC
TRBD2	TRBV16	.	TRBJ2-7	CASSQRGGSSYEQYF	TGTGCCAGCAGCCAGCGAGGCGGGAGCTCCTACGAGCAGTACTTC
.	TRBV7-2	.	TRBJ2-7	CASRRGVSYEQYF	TGTGCCAGCCGTCGTGGGGTGTCCTACGAGCAGTATTTC
.	TRBV11-3	once	TRBJ2-3	CASSDQVGDTQYF	TGTGCCAGCAGCGACCAAGTTGGAGATACGCAGTATTTT
.	TRBV7-9	.	TRBJ2-5	CASSFVREETQYF	TGTGCCAGCAGCTTCGTCAGGGAAGAGACCCAGTACTTC
.	TRBV28	few	TRBJ1-1	CASSPLVVTEAFF	TGTGCCAGCAGTCCCTTGGTGGTGACTGAAGCTTTCTTT
.	TRBV7-9	.	TRBJ1-2	CASSWGPNLGYTF	TGTGCCAGCAGCTGGGGACCTAATCTCGGCTACACCTTC
.	TRBV2	.	TRBJ1-4	CASSGRGDRIEKLFF	TGTGCCAGCAGTGGTCGGGGGGATAGGATTGAAAAACTGTTTTTT